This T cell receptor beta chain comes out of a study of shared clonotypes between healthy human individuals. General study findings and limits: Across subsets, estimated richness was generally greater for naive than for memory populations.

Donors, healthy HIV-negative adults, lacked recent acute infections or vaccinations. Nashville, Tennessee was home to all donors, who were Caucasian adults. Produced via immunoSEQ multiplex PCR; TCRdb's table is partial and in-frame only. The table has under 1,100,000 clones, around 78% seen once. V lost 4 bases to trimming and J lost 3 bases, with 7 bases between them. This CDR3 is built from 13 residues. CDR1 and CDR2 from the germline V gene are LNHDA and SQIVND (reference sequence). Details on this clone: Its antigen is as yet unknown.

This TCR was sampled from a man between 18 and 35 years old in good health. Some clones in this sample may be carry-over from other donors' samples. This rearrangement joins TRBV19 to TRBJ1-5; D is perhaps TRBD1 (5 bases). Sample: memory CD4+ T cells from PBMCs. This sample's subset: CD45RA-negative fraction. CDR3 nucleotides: TGTGCCAGTAGTAGCAGGGTCAATCAGCCCCAGCATTTT. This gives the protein CASSSRVNQPQHF.